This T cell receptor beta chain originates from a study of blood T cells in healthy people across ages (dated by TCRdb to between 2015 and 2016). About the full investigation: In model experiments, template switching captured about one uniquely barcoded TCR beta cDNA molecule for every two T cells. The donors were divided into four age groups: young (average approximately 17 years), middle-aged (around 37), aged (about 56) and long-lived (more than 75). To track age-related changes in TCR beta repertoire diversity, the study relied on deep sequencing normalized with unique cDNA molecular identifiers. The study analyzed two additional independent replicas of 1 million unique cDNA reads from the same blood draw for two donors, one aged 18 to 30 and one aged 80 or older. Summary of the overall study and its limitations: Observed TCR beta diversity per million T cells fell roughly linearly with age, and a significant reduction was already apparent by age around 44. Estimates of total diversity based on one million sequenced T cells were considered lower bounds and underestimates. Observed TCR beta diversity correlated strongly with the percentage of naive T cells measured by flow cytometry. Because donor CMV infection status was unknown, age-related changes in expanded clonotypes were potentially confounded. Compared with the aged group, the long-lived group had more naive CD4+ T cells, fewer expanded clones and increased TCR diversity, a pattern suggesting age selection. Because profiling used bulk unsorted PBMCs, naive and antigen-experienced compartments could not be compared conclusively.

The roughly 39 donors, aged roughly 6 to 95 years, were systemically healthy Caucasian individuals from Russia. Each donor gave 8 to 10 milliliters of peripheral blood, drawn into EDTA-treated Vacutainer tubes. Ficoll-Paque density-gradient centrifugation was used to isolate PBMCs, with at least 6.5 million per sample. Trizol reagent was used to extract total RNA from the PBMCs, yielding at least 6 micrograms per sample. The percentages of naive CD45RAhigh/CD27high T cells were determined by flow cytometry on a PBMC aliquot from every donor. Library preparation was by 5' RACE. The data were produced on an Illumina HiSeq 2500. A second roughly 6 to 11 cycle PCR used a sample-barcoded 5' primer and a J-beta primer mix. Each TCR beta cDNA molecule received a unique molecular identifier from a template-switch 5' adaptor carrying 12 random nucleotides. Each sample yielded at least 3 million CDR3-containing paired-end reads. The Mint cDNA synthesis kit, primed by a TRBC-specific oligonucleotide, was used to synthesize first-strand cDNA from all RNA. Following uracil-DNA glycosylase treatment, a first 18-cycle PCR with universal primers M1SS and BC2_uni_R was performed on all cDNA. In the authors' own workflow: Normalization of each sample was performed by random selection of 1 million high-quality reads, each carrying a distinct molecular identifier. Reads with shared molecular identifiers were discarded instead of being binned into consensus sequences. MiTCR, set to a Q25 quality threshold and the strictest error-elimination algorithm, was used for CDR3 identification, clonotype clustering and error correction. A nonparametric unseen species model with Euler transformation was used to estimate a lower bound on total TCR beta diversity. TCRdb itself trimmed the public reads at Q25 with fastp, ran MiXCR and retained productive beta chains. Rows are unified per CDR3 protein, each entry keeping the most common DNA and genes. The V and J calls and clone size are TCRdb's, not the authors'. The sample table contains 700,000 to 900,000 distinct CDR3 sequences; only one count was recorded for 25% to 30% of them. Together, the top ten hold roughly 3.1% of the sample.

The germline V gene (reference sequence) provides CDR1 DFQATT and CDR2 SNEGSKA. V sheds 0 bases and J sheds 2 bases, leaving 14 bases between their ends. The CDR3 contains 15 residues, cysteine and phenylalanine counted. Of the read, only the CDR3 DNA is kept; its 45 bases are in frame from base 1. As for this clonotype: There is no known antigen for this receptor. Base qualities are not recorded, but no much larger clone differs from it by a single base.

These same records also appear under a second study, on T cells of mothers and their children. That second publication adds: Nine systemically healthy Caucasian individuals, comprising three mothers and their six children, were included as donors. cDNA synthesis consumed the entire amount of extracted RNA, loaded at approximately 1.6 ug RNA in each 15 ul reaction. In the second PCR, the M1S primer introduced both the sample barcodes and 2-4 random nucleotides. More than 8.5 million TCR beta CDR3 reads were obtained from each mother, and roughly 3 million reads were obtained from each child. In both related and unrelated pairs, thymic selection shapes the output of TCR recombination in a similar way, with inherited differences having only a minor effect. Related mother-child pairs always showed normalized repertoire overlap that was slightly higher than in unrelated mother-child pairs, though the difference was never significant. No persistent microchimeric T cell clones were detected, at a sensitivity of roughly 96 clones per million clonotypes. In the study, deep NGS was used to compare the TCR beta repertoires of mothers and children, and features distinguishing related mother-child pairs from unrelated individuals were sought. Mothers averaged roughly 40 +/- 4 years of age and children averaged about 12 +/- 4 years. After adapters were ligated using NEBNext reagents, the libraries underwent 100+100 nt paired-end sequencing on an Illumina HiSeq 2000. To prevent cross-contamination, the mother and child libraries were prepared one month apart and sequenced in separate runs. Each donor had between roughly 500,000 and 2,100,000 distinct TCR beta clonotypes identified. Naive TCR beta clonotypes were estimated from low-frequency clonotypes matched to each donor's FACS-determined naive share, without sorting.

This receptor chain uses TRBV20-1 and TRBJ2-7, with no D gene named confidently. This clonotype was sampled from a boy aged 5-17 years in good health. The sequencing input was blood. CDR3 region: CSARDLASQPYEQYF. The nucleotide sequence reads TGCAGTGCTAGAGATCTGGCCAGTCAACCCTACGAGCAGTACTTC.